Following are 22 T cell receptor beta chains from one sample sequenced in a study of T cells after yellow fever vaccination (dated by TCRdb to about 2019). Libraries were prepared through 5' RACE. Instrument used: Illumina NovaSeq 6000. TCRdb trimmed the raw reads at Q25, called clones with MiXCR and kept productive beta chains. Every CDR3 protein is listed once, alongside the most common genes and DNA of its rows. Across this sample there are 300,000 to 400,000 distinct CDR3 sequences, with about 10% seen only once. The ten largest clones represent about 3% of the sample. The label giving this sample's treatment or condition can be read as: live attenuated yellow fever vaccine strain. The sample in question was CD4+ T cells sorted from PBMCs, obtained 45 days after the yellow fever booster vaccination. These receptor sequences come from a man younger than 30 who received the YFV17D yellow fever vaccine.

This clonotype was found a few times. CDR3 bases: TGTGCCAGCAGCTTACAGGGGGCAAAACTGTTTTTT. It yields the protein CASSLQGAKLFF. The chain is built from TRBV7-2 and TRBJ1-4; 8 nucleotides agree with TRBD1. The V gene's germline CDR1 is SGHTA and CDR2 FQGNSA. CDR3 length: 12 residues. J was trimmed by 10 bases and V by 2 bases; bases with no gene match: 0.

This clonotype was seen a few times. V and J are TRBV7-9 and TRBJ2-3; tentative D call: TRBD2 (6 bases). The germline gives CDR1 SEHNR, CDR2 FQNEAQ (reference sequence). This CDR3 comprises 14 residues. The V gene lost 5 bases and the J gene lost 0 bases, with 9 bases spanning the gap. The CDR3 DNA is TGTGCCAGCAGCAAGGAGGGAAGCACAGATACGCAGTATTTT. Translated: CASSKEGSTDTQYF.

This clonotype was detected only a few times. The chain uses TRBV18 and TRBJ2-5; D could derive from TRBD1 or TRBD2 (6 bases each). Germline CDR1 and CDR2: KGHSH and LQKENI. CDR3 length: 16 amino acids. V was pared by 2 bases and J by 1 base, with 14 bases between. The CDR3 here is CASSPSGAGPQETQYF. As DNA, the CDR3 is TGTGCCAGCTCACCATCGGGGGCAGGGCCCCAAGAGACCCAGTACTTC.

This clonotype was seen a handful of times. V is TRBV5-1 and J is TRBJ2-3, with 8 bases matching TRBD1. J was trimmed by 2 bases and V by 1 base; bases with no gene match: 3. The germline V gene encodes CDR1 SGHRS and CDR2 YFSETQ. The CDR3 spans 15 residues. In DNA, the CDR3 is TGCGCCAGCAGCTTGACAGGGGGGTTCACAGATACGCAGTATTTT. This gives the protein CASSLTGGFTDTQYF.

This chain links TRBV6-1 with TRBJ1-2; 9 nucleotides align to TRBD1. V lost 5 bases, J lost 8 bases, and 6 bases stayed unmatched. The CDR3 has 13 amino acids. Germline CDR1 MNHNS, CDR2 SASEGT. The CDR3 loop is CASSKPGQGGYTF. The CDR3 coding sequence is TGTGCCAGCAGTAAACCGGGACAGGGAGGCTACACCTTC.

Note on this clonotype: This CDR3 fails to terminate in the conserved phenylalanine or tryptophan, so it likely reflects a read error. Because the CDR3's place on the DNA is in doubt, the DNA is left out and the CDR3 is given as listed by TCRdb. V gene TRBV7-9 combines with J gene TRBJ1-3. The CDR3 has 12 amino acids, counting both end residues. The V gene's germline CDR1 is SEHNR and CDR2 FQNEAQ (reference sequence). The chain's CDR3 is CASSPIPEALLL.

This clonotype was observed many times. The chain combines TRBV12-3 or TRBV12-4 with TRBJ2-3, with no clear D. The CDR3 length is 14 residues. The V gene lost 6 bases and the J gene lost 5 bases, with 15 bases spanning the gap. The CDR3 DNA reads TGTGCCAGCAGGTTGCACGTTTCTGGAGATACGCAGTATTTT. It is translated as CASRLHVSGDTQYF.

CDR3 DNA: TGCGCCAGCAGCCCACAGGGTCTGCGTGGGAATGAGCAGTTCTTC. This translates into CASSPQGLRGNEQFF. The chain has TRBV5-1 and TRBJ2-1; the D gene is possibly TRBD1 (6 bases). V was clipped by 4 bases and J by 7 bases, with 18 bases between them. CDR1 is SGHRS, CDR2 YFSETQ, per germline. The CDR3 totals 15 residues.

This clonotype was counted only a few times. The CDR3 DNA is TGTGCCAGCTCAGTGACAGGGTACCCCTCTGGGGCCAACGTCCTGACTTTC. Its protein is CASSVTGYPSGANVLTF. The chain employs TRBV18 and TRBJ2-6, with 7 bases identical to TRBD1. Germline V lookup: CDR1 KGHSH, CDR2 LQKENI. This CDR3 contains 17 residues. V dropped 5 bases and J dropped 0; count of bases not matched to a gene: 7.

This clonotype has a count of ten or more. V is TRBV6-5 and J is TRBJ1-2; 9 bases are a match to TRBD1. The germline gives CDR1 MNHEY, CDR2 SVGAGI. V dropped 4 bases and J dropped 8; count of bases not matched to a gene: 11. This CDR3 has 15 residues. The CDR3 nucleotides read TGTGCCAGCAGTTCAACGTCGGGGACAGGGCAAGGCTACACCTTC. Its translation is CASSSTSGTGQGYTF.

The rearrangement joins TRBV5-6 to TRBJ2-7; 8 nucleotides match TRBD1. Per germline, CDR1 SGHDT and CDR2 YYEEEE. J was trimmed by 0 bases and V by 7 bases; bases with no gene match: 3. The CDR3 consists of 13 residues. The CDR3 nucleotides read TGTGCCAGCGGAGACAGGGGCTCCTACGAGCAGTACTTC. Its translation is CASGDRGSYEQYF.

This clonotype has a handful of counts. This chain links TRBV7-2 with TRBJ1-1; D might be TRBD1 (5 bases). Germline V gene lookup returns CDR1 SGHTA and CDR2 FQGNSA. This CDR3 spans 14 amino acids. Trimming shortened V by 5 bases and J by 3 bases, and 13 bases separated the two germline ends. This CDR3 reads CASSTSRDDTEAFF. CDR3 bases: TGTGCCAGCAGCACATCCCGGGACGACACTGAAGCTTTCTTT.

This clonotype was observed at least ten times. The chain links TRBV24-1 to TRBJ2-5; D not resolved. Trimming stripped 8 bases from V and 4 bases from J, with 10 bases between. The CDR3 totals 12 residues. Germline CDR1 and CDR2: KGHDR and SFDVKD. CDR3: CATKGESETQYF. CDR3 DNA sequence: TGTGCCACCAAAGGTGAATCAGAGACCCAGTACTTC.

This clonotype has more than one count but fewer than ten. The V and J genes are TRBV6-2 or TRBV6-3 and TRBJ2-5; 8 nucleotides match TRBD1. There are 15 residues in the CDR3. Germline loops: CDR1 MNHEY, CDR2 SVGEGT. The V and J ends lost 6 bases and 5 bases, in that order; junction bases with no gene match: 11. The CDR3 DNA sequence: TGTGCCAGCAGCTACCCCCGACAGGGGACGGAGACCCAGTACTTC. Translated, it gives CASSYPRQGTETQYF.

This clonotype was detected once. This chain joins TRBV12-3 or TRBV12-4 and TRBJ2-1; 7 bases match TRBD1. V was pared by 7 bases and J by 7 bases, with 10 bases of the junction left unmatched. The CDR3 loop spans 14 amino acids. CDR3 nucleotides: TGTGCCAGCACCCGAGGACAGGTGTTGAATGAGCAGTTCTTC. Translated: CASTRGQVLNEQFF.

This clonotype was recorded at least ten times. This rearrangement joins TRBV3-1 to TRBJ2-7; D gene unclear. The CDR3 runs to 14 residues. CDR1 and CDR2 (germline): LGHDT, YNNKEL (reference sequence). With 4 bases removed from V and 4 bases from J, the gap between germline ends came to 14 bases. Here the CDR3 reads CASSLHTMNYEQYF. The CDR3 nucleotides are TGTGCCAGCAGCCTACACACAATGAATTACGAGCAGTACTTC.

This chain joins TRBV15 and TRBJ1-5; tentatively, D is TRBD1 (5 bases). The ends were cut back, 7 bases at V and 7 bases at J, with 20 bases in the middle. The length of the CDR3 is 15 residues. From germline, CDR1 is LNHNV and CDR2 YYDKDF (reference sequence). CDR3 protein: CATTESAGTGQPQHF. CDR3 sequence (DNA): TGTGCCACCACCGAATCGGCAGGGACGGGCCAGCCCCAGCATTTT.

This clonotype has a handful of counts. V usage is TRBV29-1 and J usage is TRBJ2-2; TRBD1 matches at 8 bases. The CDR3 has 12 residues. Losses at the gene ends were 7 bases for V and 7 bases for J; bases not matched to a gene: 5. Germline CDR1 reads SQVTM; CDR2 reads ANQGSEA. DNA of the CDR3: TGCAGCGCGGACAGGGACGTCGGGGAGCTGTTTTTT. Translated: CSADRDVGELFF.

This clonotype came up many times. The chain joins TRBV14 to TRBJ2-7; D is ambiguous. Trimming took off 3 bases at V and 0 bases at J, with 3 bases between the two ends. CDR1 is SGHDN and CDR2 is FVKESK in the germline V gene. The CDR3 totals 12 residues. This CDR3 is CASSHSSYEQYV. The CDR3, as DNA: TGTGCCAGCAGCCACAGCTCCTACGAGCAGTACGTC.

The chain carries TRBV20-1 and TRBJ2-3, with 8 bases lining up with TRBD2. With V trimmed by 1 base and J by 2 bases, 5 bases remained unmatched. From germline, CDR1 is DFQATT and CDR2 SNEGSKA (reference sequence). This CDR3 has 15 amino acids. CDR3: CSARVVAGLTDTQYF. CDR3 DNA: TGCAGTGCTAGAGTGGTAGCGGGGCTCACAGATACGCAGTATTTT.

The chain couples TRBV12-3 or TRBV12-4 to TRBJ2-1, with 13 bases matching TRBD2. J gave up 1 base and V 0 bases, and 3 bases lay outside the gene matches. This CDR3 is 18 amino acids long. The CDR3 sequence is CASSLALAGGRSYNEQFF. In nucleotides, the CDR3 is TGTGCCAGCAGTTTAGCACTAGCGGGGGGGAGGTCCTACAATGAGCAGTTCTTC.

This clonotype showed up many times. The CDR3: CASSFEERDTQYF. CDR3 in DNA: TGTGCCAGCAGTTTCGAGGAGAGGGATACGCAGTATTTT. The chain recombines TRBV12-3 or TRBV12-4 with TRBJ2-3; D unclear. This CDR3 has 13 residues. Trimming shortened V by 3 bases and J by 6 bases, and 10 bases separated the two germline ends.